Listed below are T cell receptor beta chains from one sample, sequenced in a study of identical twins. TCRdb called the 5' RACE reads again in MiXCR, with one record for every CDR3 protein. In the table there are more than 400,000 distinct CDR3 sequences, 13% to 15% of which are singletons. These sequences were also reported in another study, on yellow fever vaccine responses in identical twins.

Sequencing was carried out using CD4+ T cells sorted from blood. All receptors derive from a woman between 18 and 30 years old in good health. Both conserved end residues are part of each CDR3. Fields, in order: D gene, J gene, clone size, V gene, CDR3 protein, CDR3 DNA. A D gene is named only where the DNA matches it firmly. Some rows mark clone size as missing; the rest say once, few, many or name a class of expanded clone.

D gene: NA
J gene: TRBJ1-5
clone size: many
V gene: TRBV2
CDR3 protein: CASSATAGPQHF
CDR3 DNA: TGTGCCAGCAGTGCCACAGCAGGGCCCCAGCATTTT

D gene: TRBD2
J gene: TRBJ2-1
clone size: NA
V gene: TRBV18
CDR3 protein: CASSRLTSGGVYNEQFF
CDR3 DNA: TGTGCCAGCTCACGATTAACCTCTGGGGGGGTTTACAATGAGCAGTTCTTC

D gene: TRBD2
J gene: TRBJ2-7
clone size: NA
V gene: TRBV19
CDR3 protein: CASSIAGGAGVNYEQYF
CDR3 DNA: TGTGCCAGTAGTATAGCCGGAGGAGCGGGAGTTAACTACGAGCAGTACTTC

D gene: NA
J gene: TRBJ1-6
clone size: few
V gene: TRBV14
CDR3 protein: CASRFGPNSPLHF
CDR3 DNA: TGTGCCAGCCGTTTTGGACCTAATTCACCCCTCCACTTT

D gene: NA
J gene: TRBJ2-5
clone size: NA
V gene: TRBV19
CDR3 protein: CASSMIITETQYF
CDR3 DNA: TGTGCCAGTAGTATGATCATCACAGAGACCCAGTACTTC

D gene: TRBD1
J gene: TRBJ2-3
clone size: many
V gene: TRBV3-1
CDR3 protein: CASSLPGQDTQYF
CDR3 DNA: TGTGCCAGCAGCCTCCCGGGACAGGATACGCAGTATTTT

D gene: NA
J gene: TRBJ1-3
clone size: NA
V gene: TRBV10-3
CDR3 protein: CAISHQGNTIYF
CDR3 DNA: TGTGCCATCTCACACCAGGGTAACACCATATATTTT

D gene: TRBD2
J gene: TRBJ2-5
clone size: few
V gene: TRBV7-8
CDR3 protein: CASSFGRGGPQETQYF
CDR3 DNA: TGTGCCAGCAGCTTTGGGCGGGGGGGTCCCCAAGAGACCCAGTACTTC

D gene: NA
J gene: TRBJ2-2
clone size: few
V gene: TRBV11-1
CDR3 protein: CASSPYEAGELFF
CDR3 DNA: TGTGCCAGCAGCCCTTATGAGGCCGGGGAGCTGTTTTTT

D gene: NA
J gene: TRBJ2-5
clone size: NA
V gene: TRBV7-3
CDR3 protein: CASSKTGSGTQETQYF
CDR3 DNA: TGTGCCAGCAGCAAAACGGGTAGCGGAACACAAGAGACCCAGTACTTC

D gene: NA
J gene: TRBJ2-6
clone size: NA
V gene: TRBV12-3/TRBV12-4
CDR3 protein: CASSFGITGANVLTF
CDR3 DNA: TGTGCCAGCAGTTTCGGGATTACTGGGGCCAACGTCCTGACTTTC

D gene: NA
J gene: TRBJ2-5
clone size: few
V gene: TRBV11-2
CDR3 protein: CASSLDLRGLGGETQYF
CDR3 DNA: TGTGCCAGCAGCTTAGATCTCCGAGGATTGGGCGGAGAGACCCAGTACTTC

D gene: NA
J gene: TRBJ2-1
clone size: NA
V gene: TRBV12-3/TRBV12-4
CDR3 protein: CASSFVRVSYNEQFF
CDR3 DNA: TGTGCCAGCAGTTTTGTTCGGGTGTCCTACAATGAGCAGTTCTTC

D gene: NA
J gene: TRBJ2-2
clone size: many
V gene: TRBV10-3
CDR3 protein: CAISSGLTNTGELFF
CDR3 DNA: TGTGCCATCAGTTCAGGACTAACAAACACCGGGGAGCTGTTTTTT

D gene: NA
J gene: TRBJ2-6
clone size: NA
V gene: TRBV3-1
CDR3 protein: CASSYLAGLQHSGANVLTF
CDR3 DNA: TGTGCCAGCAGCTATCTTGCTGGACTTCAACACTCTGGGGCCAACGTCCTGACTTTC

D gene: NA
J gene: TRBJ2-1
clone size: NA
V gene: TRBV12-3/TRBV12-4
CDR3 protein: CASSSHRANNEQFF
CDR3 DNA: TGTGCCAGCAGTTCACACCGGGCAAACAATGAGCAGTTCTTC

D gene: NA
J gene: TRBJ1-1
clone size: NA
V gene: TRBV5-5
CDR3 protein: CASTDSAVNTEAFF
CDR3 DNA: TGTGCCAGCACCGACTCGGCAGTAAACACTGAAGCTTTCTTT

D gene: NA
J gene: TRBJ2-5
clone size: NA
V gene: TRBV25-1
CDR3 protein: CASSAPPGPRRETQYF
CDR3 DNA: TGTGCCAGCAGTGCACCACCGGGCCCTCGGCGAGAGACCCAGTACTTC